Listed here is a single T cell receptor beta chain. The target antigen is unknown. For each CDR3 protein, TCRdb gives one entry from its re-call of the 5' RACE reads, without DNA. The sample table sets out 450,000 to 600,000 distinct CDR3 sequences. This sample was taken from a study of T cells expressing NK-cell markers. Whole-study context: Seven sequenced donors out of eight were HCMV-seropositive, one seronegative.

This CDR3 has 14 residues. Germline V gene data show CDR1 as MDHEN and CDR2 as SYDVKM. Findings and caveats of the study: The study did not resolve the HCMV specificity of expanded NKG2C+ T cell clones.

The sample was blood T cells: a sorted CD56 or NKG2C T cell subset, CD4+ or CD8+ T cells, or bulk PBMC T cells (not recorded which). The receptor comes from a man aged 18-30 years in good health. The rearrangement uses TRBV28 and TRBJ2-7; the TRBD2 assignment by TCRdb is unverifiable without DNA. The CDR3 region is CASSFARDSDEQYF.